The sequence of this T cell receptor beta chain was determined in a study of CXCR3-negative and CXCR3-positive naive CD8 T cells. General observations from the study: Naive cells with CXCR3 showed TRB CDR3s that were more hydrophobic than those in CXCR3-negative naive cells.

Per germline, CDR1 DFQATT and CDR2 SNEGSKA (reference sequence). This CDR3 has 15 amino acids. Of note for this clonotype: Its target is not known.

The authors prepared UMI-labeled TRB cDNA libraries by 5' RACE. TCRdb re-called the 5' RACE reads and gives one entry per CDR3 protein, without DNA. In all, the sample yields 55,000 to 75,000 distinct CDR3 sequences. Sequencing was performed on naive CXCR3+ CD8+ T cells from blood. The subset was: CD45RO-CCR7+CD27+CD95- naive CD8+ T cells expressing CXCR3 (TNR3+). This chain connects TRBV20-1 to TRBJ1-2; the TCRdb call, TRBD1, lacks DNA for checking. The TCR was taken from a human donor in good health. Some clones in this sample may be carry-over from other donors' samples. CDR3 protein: CSARDVGQGVYGYTF.